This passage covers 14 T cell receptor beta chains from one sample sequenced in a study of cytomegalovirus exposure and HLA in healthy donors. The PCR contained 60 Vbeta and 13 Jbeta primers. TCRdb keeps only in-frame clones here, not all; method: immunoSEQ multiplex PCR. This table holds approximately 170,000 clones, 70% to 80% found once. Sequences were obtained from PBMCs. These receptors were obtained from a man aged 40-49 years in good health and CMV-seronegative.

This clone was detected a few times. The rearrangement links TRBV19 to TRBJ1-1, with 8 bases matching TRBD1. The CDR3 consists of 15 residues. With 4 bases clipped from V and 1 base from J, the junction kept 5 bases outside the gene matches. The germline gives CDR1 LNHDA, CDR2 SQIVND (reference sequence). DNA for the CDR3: TGTGCCAGTAGTAAGGACAGGGCGGCGAACACTGAAGCTTTCTTT. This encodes CASSKDRAANTEAFF.

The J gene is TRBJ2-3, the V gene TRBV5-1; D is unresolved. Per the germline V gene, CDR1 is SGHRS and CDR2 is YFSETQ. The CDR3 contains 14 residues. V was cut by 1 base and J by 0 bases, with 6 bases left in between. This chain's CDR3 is CASSLIGSTDTQYF. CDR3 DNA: TGCGCCAGCAGCTTGATCGGGAGCACAGATACGCAGTATTTT.

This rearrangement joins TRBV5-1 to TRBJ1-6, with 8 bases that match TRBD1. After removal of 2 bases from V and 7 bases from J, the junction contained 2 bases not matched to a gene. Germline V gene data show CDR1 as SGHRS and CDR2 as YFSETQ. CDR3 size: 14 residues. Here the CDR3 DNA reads TGCGCCAGCAGCTTCCGGACAGGGAATTCACCCCTCCACTTT. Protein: CASSFRTGNSPLHF.

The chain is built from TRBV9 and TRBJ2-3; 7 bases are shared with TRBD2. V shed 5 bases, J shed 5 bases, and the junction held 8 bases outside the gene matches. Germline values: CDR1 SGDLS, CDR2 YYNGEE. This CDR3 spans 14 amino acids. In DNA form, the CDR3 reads TGTGCCAGCAGAGCGAGGGAGGGCCAAGATACGCAGTATTTT. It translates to CASRAREGQDTQYF.

The CDR3 region is CASSLQAENTEAFF. In nucleotides, the CDR3 is TGCGCCAGCAGCCTTCAGGCAGAGAACACTGAAGCTTTCTTT. The chain employs TRBV4-1 and TRBJ1-1; D gene ambiguous. The CDR3 is made up of 14 amino acids. The germline V gene has CDR1 MGHRA and CDR2 YSYEKL. V was trimmed by 4 bases and J by 1 base, leaving 10 bases between them.

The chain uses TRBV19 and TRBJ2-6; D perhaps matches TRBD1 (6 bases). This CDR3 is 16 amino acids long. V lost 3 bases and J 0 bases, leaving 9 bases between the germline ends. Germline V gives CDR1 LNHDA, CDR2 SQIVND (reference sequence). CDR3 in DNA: TGTGCCAGTAGTATGGGCAGGGGCTCTGGGGCCAACGTCCTGACTTTC. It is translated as CASSMGRGSGANVLTF.

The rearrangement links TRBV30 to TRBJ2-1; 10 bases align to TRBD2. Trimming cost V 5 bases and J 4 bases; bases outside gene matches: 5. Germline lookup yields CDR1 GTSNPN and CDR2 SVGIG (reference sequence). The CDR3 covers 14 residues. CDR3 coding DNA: TGTGCCTGGGGCGGGACTAGCGAATACAATGAGCAGTTCTTC. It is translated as CAWGGTSEYNEQFF.

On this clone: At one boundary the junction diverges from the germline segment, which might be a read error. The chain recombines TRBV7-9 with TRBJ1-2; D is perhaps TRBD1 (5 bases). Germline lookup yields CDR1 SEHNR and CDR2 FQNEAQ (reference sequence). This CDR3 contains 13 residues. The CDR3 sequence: CSSSLDSPYGYTF. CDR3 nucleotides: TGTTCCAGCAGCTTAGACAGCCCCTATGGCTACACCTTC.

The CDR3 region is CASSRPTVGELFF. The CDR3 nucleotides are TGTGCCAGCAGCCGCCCGACAGTAGGGGAGCTGTTTTTT. The rearrangement uses TRBV28 and TRBJ2-2; D is perhaps TRBD1 (5 bases). The CDR3 has 13 residues. Trimming left V 6 bases short and J 8 bases short, with 13 bases between. The germline V gene encodes CDR1 MDHEN and CDR2 SYDVKM.

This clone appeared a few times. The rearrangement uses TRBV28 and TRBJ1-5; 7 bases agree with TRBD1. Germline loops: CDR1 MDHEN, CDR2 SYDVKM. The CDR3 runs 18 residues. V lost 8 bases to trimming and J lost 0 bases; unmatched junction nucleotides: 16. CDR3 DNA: TGTGCCAGCGGGCCCGGGGACAGAGCTCAATATAGCAATCAGCCCCAGCATTTT. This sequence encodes CASGPGDRAQYSNQPQHF.

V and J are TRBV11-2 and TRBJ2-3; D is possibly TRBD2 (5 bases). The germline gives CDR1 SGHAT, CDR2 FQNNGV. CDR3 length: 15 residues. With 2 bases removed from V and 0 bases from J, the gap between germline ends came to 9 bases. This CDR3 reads CASSLSPSSTDTQYF. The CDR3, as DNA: TGTGCCAGCAGCTTAAGTCCTAGCAGCACAGATACGCAGTATTTT. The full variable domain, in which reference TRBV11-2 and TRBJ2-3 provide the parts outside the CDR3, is EAGVAQSPRYKIIEKRQSVAFWCNPISGHATLYWYQQILGQGPKLLIQFQNNGVVDDSQLPKDRFSAERLKGVDSTLKIQPAKLEDSAVYLCASSLSPSSTDTQYFGPGTRLTVL.

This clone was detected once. The CDR3 bases are TGTGCCAGCAGGTCACCGGGACTAGCGGAGCCCCCGGAGCAGTACTTC. Its protein is CASRSPGLAEPPEQYF. This chain links TRBV28 with TRBJ2-7; 11 nucleotides match TRBD2. This CDR3 spans 16 amino acids. V was clipped by 6 bases and J by 7 bases; unmatched bases: 14. The germline CDR1 and CDR2 sequences are MDHEN and SYDVKM.

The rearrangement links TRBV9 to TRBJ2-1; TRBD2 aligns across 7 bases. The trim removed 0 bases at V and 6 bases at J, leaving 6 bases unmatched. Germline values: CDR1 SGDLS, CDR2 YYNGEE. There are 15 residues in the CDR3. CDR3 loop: CASSVGATSANEQFF. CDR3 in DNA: TGTGCCAGCAGCGTAGGAGCAACTAGCGCCAATGAGCAGTTCTTC.

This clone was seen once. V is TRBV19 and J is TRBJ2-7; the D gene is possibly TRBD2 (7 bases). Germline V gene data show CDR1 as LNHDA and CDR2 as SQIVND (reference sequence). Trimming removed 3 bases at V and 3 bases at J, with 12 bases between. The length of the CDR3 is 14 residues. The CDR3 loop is CASSMGGPYYEQYF. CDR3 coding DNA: TGTGCCAGTAGTATGGGGGGGCCCTACTACGAGCAGTACTTC.